These 13 T cell receptor beta chains were sequenced from one sample in a study of blood T cell repertoires in COVID-19. Method: immunoSEQ multiplex PCR; TCRdb's copy keeps in-frame clones and lacks some. The table has roughly 200,000 clones, about 80% seen once. Sequenced input: PBMCs or T cells enriched from blood (not recorded which). All receptors derive from a woman aged 55-75 years with acute COVID-19.

This clone was found once. The genes are TRBV6-5 and TRBJ1-2; D is ambiguous. V gave up 7 bases and J gave up 2 bases, with 11 bases separating them. The V gene's germline CDR1 is MNHEY and CDR2 SVGAGI. This CDR3 contains 13 residues. This chain's CDR3 is CASIGPGNYGYTF. The CDR3 nucleotides read TGTGCCAGCATCGGACCGGGAAACTATGGCTACACCTTC.

The V call is TRBV6-5, the J call TRBJ1-6, with TRBD1 matching over 9 bases. This CDR3 region has 13 residues. The trim removed 10 bases at V and 7 bases at J, leaving 5 bases unmatched. Germline lookup yields CDR1 MNHEY and CDR2 SVGAGI. This CDR3 is CATTGQGNSPLHF. The CDR3 DNA sequence: TGTGCCACTACGGGACAGGGCAATTCACCCCTCCACTTT.

The chain uses TRBV7-9 and TRBJ2-5, with 8 bases matching TRBD1. With 5 bases clipped from V and 5 bases from J, the junction kept 10 bases outside the gene matches. In germline, CDR1 is SEHNR, CDR2 FQNEAQ (reference sequence). This CDR3 spans 15 amino acids. The CDR3 spells CASSARQGRMETQYF. The DNA of the CDR3 is TGTGCCAGCAGCGCACGACAGGGGAGAATGGAGACCCAGTACTTC. The full variable domain, with the rest looked up from reference TRBV7-9 and TRBJ2-5, is DTGVSQNPRHKITKRGQNVTFRCDPISEHNRLYWYRQTLGQGPEFLTYFQNEAQLEKSRLLSDRFSAERPKGSFSTLEIQRTEQGDSAMYLCASSARQGRMETQYFGPGTRLLVL.

The rearrangement uses TRBV12-3 or TRBV12-4 and TRBJ2-1; D ambiguous. Between the trimmed V and J ends, which lost 4 bases and 4 bases, there was a span of 5 bases. The CDR3 loop spans 12 amino acids. CDR3 loop: CASSWPYNEQFF. In nucleotides, the CDR3 is TGTGCCAGCAGTTGGCCATACAATGAGCAGTTCTTC.

This clone was recorded a few times. This chain links TRBV4-2 with TRBJ2-5; TRBD2 agrees at 10 bases. The V and J ends lost 1 base and 1 base, in that order; junction bases with no gene match: 3. The germline V gene encodes CDR1 LGHNA and CDR2 YNFKEQ. CDR3 length: 16 amino acids. CDR3 DNA: TGTGCCAGCAGCCAAGTACTAGCGGGGCCCCAAGAGACCCAGTACTTC. Translation gives CASSQVLAGPQETQYF.

Many counts were recorded for this clone. The rearrangement links TRBV5-1 to TRBJ1-3; no clear D. There are 16 residues in the CDR3. V lost 3 bases and J 1 base, leaving 14 bases between the germline ends. The germline gives CDR1 SGHRS, CDR2 YFSETQ. The CDR3 sequence: CASSSHGVLSGNTIYF. Written as DNA, the CDR3 is TGCGCCAGCAGCTCCCACGGGGTGCTTTCTGGAAACACCATATATTTT.

The chain recombines TRBV30 with TRBJ1-2; maybe TRBD1 (6 bases). The CDR3 runs 14 residues. V lost 2 bases to trimming and J lost 5 bases, with 15 bases between them. Per the germline V gene, CDR1 is GTSNPN and CDR2 is SVGIG (reference sequence). The CDR3 is CAWSSGNQGYGYTF. As DNA, the CDR3 is TGTGCCTGGAGTTCGGGGAACCAGGGGTATGGCTACACCTTC.

The rearrangement uses TRBV11-2 and TRBJ2-3, with a weak D call TRBD2 (6 bases). The V end was cut by 5 bases, the J end by 2 bases, with 11 bases between. The V gene's germline CDR1 is SGHAT and CDR2 FQNNGV. The CDR3 loop spans 14 amino acids. CDR3 residues: CASSAGLHTDTQYF. The DNA of the CDR3 is TGTGCCAGCAGCGCGGGACTTCACACAGATACGCAGTATTTT.

The chain has TRBV4-3 and TRBJ1-5; tentative D call: TRBD1 (6 bases). CDR3 length equals 15 residues. Trimming shortened V by 0 bases and J by 7 bases, and 13 bases separated the two germline ends. Germline CDR1 reads LGHNA; CDR2 reads YSLEER. The CDR3 DNA reads TGCGCCAGCAGCCAAGATCTGACAGGATCCCAGCCCCAGCATTTT. Translation: CASSQDLTGSQPQHF.

The V gene is TRBV7-2, the J gene TRBJ1-3; a weak D match, TRBD1 (5 bases). CDR1 and CDR2 from the germline V gene are SGHTA and FQGNSA. Trimming shortened V by 8 bases and J by 1 base, and 18 bases separated the two germline ends. This CDR3 has 16 residues. The CDR3 nucleotides are TGTGCCAGCGCCCCACCCGGGGGTCTGTCTGGAAACACCATATATTTT. Protein product: CASAPPGGLSGNTIYF.

The chain carries TRBV6-5 and TRBJ1-2; maybe TRBD1 (5 bases). The V gene lost 4 bases and the J gene lost 4 bases, with 7 bases spanning the gap. The CDR3 has 12 amino acids. Germline V gene lookup returns CDR1 MNHEY and CDR2 SVGAGI. CDR3 protein: CASSLDIYGYTF. The CDR3 region has the DNA TGTGCCAGCAGTTTGGACATCTATGGCTACACCTTC.

This sequence joins TRBV11-2 and TRBJ2-1; 12 bases fit TRBD2. V lost 6 bases, J lost 7 bases, and 4 bases stayed unmatched. Per the germline V gene, CDR1 is SGHAT and CDR2 is FQNNGV. This CDR3 spans 14 amino acids. The CDR3 spells CASRSLAGGNEQFF. The CDR3 nucleotides read TGTGCCAGCAGGTCACTAGCGGGGGGTAATGAGCAGTTCTTC. Filled out from reference TRBV11-2 and TRBJ2-1, the complete variable domain reads EAGVAQSPRYKIIEKRQSVAFWCNPISGHATLYWYQQILGQGPKLLIQFQNNGVVDDSQLPKDRFSAERLKGVDSTLKIQPAKLEDSAVYLCASRSLAGGNEQFFGPGTRLTVL.

The rearrangement uses TRBV4-2 and TRBJ2-1; the match to TRBD1 covers 8 bases. V shed 4 bases and J 8 bases; nucleotides not matched to a gene: 7. CDR3 length equals 14 residues. The V gene's germline CDR1 is LGHNA and CDR2 YNFKEQ. Here the CDR3 reads CASSRGQGDDEQFF. The DNA for the CDR3 is TGTGCCAGCAGCCGCGGACAGGGTGACGATGAGCAGTTCTTC.